Each of the 16 T cell receptor beta chains below was sequenced from the same sample in a study of identical twins. One entry per CDR3 protein results from TCRdb running MiXCR on the 5' RACE reads. The data contain some 660,000 distinct CDR3 sequences, around 8.6% of them singletons. These data were also filed under a second study, of yellow fever vaccine responses in identical twins.

The specimen sequenced was PBMCs. The origin of the receptors is a woman aged 18-30 years in good health.

V and J are TRBV29-1 and TRBJ2-3, with D possibly TRBD2 on 6 matching bases. The CDR3 is 11 amino acids. Looked up from germline, CDR1 is SQVTM and CDR2 is ANQGSEA. With 7 bases removed from V and 2 bases from J, the gap between germline ends came to 7 bases. Here the CDR3 DNA reads TGCAGCGGGGACTTCACAGATACGCAGTATTTT. This encodes CSGDFTDTQYF.

The rearrangement joins TRBV9 to TRBJ2-6; weak D call: TRBD1 (6 bases). Germline V gene data show CDR1 as SGDLS and CDR2 as YYNGEE. This CDR3 contains 15 residues. V was clipped by 1 base and J by 1 base, with 6 bases between them. CDR3 coding DNA: TGTGCCAGCAGCGTACAGGGGTCTGGGGCCAACGTCCTGACTTTC. It is translated as CASSVQGSGANVLTF.

This clonotype was found many times. This rearrangement joins TRBV6-4 to TRBJ2-3; weak D call: TRBD2 (6 bases). Germline-derived CDR1 and CDR2 are MRHNA and SNTAGT. This CDR3 has 14 amino acids. V shed 3 bases and J shed 3 bases, with 10 bases lying between them. In DNA form, the CDR3 reads TGTGCCAGCAGTGAAGAACTAGCTACAGATACGCAGTATTTT. Protein: CASSEELATDTQYF.

This clonotype was observed at least ten times. The chain couples TRBV4-2 to TRBJ2-3; a possible D gene is TRBD1 (5 bases). The CDR3 is made up of 14 amino acids. Germline CDR1 is LGHNA and CDR2 is YNFKEQ. V lost 1 base, J lost 1 base, and 6 bases lay in between. As DNA, the CDR3 is TGTGCCAGCAGCCAAGTACAGGGCACAGATACGCAGTATTTT. Amino acid sequence: CASSQVQGTDTQYF.

The table lists this clonotype with many counts. V is TRBV12-3 or TRBV12-4 and J is TRBJ2-7; no definite D call. This CDR3 has 11 amino acids. V dropped 2 bases and J dropped 5 bases, with 4 bases sitting between them. The CDR3 protein is CASSLIHEQYF. The CDR3, as DNA: TGTGCCAGCAGTTTAATTCACGAGCAGTACTTC.

This clonotype was seen only once. At one end the junction does not follow the germline gene, possibly because of a read error. This chain uses TRBV20-1 with TRBJ2-7; 7 bases align to TRBD1. The CDR3 totals 14 residues. Per germline, CDR1 DFQATT and CDR2 SNEGSKA (reference sequence). The CDR3 here is CSCSAGTVSHEQYF. The CDR3, as DNA: TGCAGTTGCTCAGCCGGGACAGTCTCCCACGAGCAGTACTTC.

This clonotype came up many times. This chain uses TRBV29-1 with TRBJ2-5; D gene unclear. V gave up 0 bases and J gave up 3 bases, with 17 bases separating them. CDR1 and CDR2 from the germline V gene are SQVTM and ANQGSEA. The CDR3 consists of 16 residues. The CDR3 DNA follows: TGCAGCGTTGAAGATTTCGGTCTGAGGCAAAAAGAGACCCAGTACTTC. Translated, it gives CSVEDFGLRQKETQYF.

This clonotype has at least ten counts. This sequence joins TRBV12-3 or TRBV12-4 and TRBJ1-4; unclear D gene. The V gene lost 7 bases and the J gene lost 8 bases, with 11 bases spanning the gap. This CDR3 comprises 12 residues. The CDR3 DNA is TGTGCCAGCAAAGGCCCGGGGGAAAAACTGTTTTTT. Protein product: CASKGPGEKLFF.

The CDR3, as DNA: TGTGCCAGCAGTTTATATCCGCTCTCTGAAAAACTGTTTTTT. Translation: CASSLYPLSEKLFF. The chain recombines TRBV27 with TRBJ1-4, with D unresolved. Germline lookup yields CDR1 MNHEY and CDR2 SMNVEV (reference sequence). The germline V and J ends were trimmed by 1 base and 7 bases, with 10 bases remaining between them. The CDR3 is made up of 14 amino acids. The full variable domain, in which reference TRBV27 and TRBJ1-4 provide the parts outside the CDR3, is EAQVTQNPRYLITVTGKKLTVTCSQNMNHEYMSWYRQDPGLGLRQIYYSMNVEVTDKGDVPEGYKVSRKEKRNFPLILESPSPNQTSLYFCASSLYPLSEKLFFGSGTQLSVL.

This clonotype was counted only a few times. The chain joins TRBV6-5 to TRBJ2-5; no definite D call. This CDR3 has 15 amino acids. CDR1 is MNHEY and CDR2 is SVGAGI in the germline V gene. Trimming took off 0 bases at V and 5 bases at J, with 13 bases between the two ends. Here the CDR3 DNA reads TGTGCCAGCAGTTACTCGCTATCACCCGGGGAGACCCAGTACTTC. This encodes CASSYSLSPGETQYF.

The chain links TRBV12-3 or TRBV12-4 to TRBJ2-3; 12 bases match TRBD2. V shed 6 bases, J shed 2 bases, and the junction held 12 bases outside the gene matches. The CDR3 sequence is 18 residues long. CDR3 loop: CASSPGLLAGGYTDTQYF. DNA for the CDR3: TGTGCCAGCAGCCCGGGGCTACTAGCGGGGGGATACACAGATACGCAGTATTTT.

This clonotype was picked up many times. This chain uses TRBV20-1 with TRBJ1-2; perhaps TRBD1 as D (6 bases). The CDR3 contains 16 residues. Germline V lookup: CDR1 DFQATT, CDR2 SNEGSKA (reference sequence). Trimming pared 1 base from V and 1 base from J, leaving 16 bases between. CDR3 residues: CSARAPVTGVNYGYTF. The CDR3 DNA is TGCAGTGCTAGAGCCCCCGTGACAGGAGTTAACTATGGCTACACCTTC.

The chain carries TRBV14 and TRBJ2-2, with unresolved D. This CDR3 has 13 amino acids. The V end was cut by 1 base, the J end by 4 bases, with 4 bases between. In germline, CDR1 is SGHDN, CDR2 FVKESK. CDR3 protein: CASSQVTTGELFF. The DNA of the CDR3 is TGTGCCAGCAGCCAAGTTACCACCGGGGAGCTGTTTTTT. Complete variable domain (other parts from reference TRBV14 and TRBJ2-2): EAGVTQFPSHSVIEKGQTVTLRCDPISGHDNLYWYRRVMGKEIKFLLHFVKESKQDESGMPNNRFLAERTGGTYSTLKVQPAELEDSGVYFCASSQVTTGELFFGEGSRLTVL.

This clonotype was seen more than once but under ten times. The V and J genes are TRBV6-2 or TRBV6-3 and TRBJ2-7, with TRBD2 matching 10 bases. The length of the CDR3 is 14 residues. Germline V gene data show CDR1 as MNHEY and CDR2 as SVGEGT. V gave up 5 bases and J gave up 6 bases; unmatched junction bases: 7. In DNA form, the CDR3 reads TGTGCCAGCAGTCCTAGCGGGAGAGGTACCGAGCAGTACTTC. As protein: CASSPSGRGTEQYF.

This clonotype was found a few times. The V gene is TRBV30, the J gene TRBJ2-7, with D possibly being TRBD2 (7 bases). The length of the CDR3 is 14 residues. Germline V CDR1 and CDR2: GTSNPN, SVGIG (reference sequence). V dropped 4 bases and J dropped 2 bases, with 15 bases sitting between them. The CDR3 spells CAWNPGRGAYEQYF. In nucleotides, the CDR3 is TGTGCCTGGAACCCAGGGAGGGGGGCCTACGAGCAGTACTTC. Looking up the rest from reference TRBV30 and TRBJ2-7 gives the full variable domain: SQTIHQWPATLVQPVGSPLSLECTVEGTSNPNLYWYRQAAGRGLQLLFYSVGIGQISSEVPQNLSASRPQDRQFILSSKKLLLSDSGFYLCAWNPGRGAYEQYFGPGTRLTVT.

This clonotype was found many times. This rearrangement joins TRBV3-1 to TRBJ2-5, with TRBD1 as a possible D gene (5 bases). The CDR3 extends over 14 amino acids. Per germline, CDR1 LGHDT and CDR2 YNNKEL (reference sequence). The germline V and J ends were trimmed by 2 bases and 7 bases, with 14 bases remaining between them. Here the CDR3 DNA reads TGTGCCAGCAGCCAAATTGCAGGGCCCGGGACCCAGTACTTC. Translation: CASSQIAGPGTQYF.